This TCR beta chain was sequenced for a study of T cell changes during pregnancy in multiple sclerosis. The data were produced by immunoSEQ multiplex PCR, yet TCRdb's version contains in-frame clones alone and is incomplete. This sample has roughly 48,000 clones; about 92% occur once, and the top ten carry roughly 0.23%. Material: CD4+ T cells from peripheral blood mononuclear cells, obtained in the third trimester of pregnancy. The receptor was derived from a female donor with multiple sclerosis, enrolled in a pregnancy study.

The CDR3 protein is CASSIRDRGHNEQFF. CDR3 coding DNA: TGTGCCAGCAGCATCCGGGACAGGGGGCACAATGAGCAGTTCTTC. The V gene is TRBV6-6, the J gene TRBJ2-1; 12 positions agree with TRBD1. J was trimmed by 5 bases and V by 6 bases; bases with no gene match: 5. This CDR3 region has 15 residues. The germline V gene encodes CDR1 MNHNY and CDR2 SVGAGI (reference sequence).